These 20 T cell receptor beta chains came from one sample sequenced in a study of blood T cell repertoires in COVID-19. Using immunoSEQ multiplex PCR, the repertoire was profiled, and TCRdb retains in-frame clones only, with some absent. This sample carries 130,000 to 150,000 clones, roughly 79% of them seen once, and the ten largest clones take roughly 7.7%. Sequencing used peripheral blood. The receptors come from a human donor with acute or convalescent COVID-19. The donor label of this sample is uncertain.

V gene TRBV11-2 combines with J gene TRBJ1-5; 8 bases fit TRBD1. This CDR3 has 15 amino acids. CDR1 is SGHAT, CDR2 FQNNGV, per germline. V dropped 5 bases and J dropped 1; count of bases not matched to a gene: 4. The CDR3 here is CASSVDRGSNQPQHF. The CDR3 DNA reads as TGTGCCAGCAGCGTTGACAGGGGAAGCAATCAGCCCCAGCATTTT.

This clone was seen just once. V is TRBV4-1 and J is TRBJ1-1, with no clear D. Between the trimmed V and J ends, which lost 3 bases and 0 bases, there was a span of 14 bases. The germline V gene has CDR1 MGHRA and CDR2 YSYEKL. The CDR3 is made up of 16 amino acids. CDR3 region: CASSQARIGLNTEAFF. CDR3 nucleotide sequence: TGCGCCAGCAGCCAGGCCCGAATTGGGCTGAACACTGAAGCTTTCTTT.

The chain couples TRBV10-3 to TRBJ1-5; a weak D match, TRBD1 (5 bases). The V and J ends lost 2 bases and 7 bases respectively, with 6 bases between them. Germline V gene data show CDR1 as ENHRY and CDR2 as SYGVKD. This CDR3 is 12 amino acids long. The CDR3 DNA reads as TGTGCCATCAGTGAGGGGGCCCAGCCCCAGCATTTT. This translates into CAISEGAQPQHF.

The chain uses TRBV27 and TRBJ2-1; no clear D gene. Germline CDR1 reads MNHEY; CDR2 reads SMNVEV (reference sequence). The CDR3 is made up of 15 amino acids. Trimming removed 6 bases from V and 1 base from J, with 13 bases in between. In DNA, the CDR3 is TGTGCCAGCAGCCCCTATCCTAGTTCCTACAATGAGCAGTTCTTC. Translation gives CASSPYPSSYNEQFF.

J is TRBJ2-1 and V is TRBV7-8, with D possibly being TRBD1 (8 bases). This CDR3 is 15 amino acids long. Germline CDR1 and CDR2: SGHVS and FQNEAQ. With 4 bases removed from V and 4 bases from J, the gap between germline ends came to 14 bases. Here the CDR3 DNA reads TGTGCCAGCAGCTGGACAGGGACTACGTACAATGAGCAGTTCTTC. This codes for CASSWTGTTYNEQFF. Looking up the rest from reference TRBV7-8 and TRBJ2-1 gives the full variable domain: GAGVSQSPRYKVAKRGQDVALRCDPISGHVSLFWYQQALGQGPEFLTYFQNEAQLDKSGLPSDRFFAERPEGSVSTLKIQRTQQEDSAVYLCASSWTGTTYNEQFFGPGTRLTVL.

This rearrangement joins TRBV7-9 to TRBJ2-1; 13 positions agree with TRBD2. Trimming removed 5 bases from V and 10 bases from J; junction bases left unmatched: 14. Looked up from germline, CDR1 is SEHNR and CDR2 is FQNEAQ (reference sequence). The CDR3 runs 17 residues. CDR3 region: CASSHPFGTSGEVEQFF. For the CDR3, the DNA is TGTGCCAGCAGCCATCCTTTCGGGACTAGCGGGGAAGTGGAGCAGTTCTTC.

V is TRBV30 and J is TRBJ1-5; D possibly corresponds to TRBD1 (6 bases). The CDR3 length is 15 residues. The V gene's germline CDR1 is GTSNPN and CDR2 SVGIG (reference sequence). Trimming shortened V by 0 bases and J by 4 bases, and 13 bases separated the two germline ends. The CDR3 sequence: CAWSVRGRGNQPQHF. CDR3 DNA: TGTGCCTGGAGTGTACGGGGCAGGGGTAATCAGCCCCAGCATTTT.

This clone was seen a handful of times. CDR3 in amino acids: CATLGGETQYF. In DNA, the CDR3 is TGTGCCACCCTCGGGGGAGAGACCCAGTACTTC. The chain carries TRBV6-5 and TRBJ2-5; a weak D match, TRBD2 (6 bases). The germline V and J ends were trimmed by 10 bases and 4 bases, with 10 bases remaining between them. The CDR3 runs to 11 residues. Germline V gives CDR1 MNHEY, CDR2 SVGAGI.

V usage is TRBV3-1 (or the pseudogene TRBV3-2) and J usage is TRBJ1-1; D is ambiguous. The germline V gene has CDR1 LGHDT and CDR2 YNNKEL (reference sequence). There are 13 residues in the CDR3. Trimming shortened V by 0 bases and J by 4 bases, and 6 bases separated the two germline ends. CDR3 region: CASSQESLTEAFF. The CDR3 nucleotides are TGTGCCAGCAGCCAAGAGAGTCTCACTGAAGCTTTCTTT.

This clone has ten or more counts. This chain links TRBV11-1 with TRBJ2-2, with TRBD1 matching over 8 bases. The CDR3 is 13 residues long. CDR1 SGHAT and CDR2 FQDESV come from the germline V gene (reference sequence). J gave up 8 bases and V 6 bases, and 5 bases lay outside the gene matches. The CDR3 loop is CASRARGLGELFF. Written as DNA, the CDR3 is TGTGCCAGCAGAGCCAGGGGGCTAGGGGAGCTGTTTTTT.

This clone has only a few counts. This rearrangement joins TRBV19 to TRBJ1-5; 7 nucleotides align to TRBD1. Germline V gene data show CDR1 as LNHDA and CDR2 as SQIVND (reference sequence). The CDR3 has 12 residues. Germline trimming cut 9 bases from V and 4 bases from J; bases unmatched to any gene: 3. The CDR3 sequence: CARTGDNQPQHF. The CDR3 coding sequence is TGTGCCAGAACAGGGGATAATCAGCCCCAGCATTTT.

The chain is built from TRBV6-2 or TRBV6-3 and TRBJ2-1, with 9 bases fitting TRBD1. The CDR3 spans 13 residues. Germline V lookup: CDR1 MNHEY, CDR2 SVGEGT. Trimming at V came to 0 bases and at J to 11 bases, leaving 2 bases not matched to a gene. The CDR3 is CASSYSQGAKQFF. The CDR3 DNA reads TGTGCCAGCAGTTACTCACAGGGGGCAAAGCAGTTCTTC.

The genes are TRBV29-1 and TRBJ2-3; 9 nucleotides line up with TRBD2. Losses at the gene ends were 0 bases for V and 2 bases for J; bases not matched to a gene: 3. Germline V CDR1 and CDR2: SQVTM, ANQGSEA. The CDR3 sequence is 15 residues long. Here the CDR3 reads CSVEDGLAYTDTQYF. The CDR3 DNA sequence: TGCAGCGTTGAAGATGGACTAGCGTACACAGATACGCAGTATTTT.

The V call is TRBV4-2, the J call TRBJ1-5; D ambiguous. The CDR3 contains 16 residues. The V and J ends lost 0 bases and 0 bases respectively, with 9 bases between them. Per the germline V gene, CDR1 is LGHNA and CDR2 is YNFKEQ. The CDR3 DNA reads TGTGCCAGCAGCCAAGAGGTCGGAGATAGCAATCAGCCCCAGCATTTT. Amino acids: CASSQEVGDSNQPQHF.

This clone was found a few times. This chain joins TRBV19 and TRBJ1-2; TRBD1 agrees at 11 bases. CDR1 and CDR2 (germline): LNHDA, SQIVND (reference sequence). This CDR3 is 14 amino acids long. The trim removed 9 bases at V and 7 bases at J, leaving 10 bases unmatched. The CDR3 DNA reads TGTGCCAGCCGGACAGGGGGCGCGAGTGGTGGCTACACCTTC. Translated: CASRTGGASGGYTF.

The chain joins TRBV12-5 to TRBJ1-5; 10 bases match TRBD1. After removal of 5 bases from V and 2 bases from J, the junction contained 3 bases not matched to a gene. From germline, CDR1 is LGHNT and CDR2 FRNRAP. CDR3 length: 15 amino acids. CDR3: CASGTGQGGNQPQHF. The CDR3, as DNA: TGTGCTAGTGGTACAGGACAGGGGGGCAATCAGCCCCAGCATTTT.

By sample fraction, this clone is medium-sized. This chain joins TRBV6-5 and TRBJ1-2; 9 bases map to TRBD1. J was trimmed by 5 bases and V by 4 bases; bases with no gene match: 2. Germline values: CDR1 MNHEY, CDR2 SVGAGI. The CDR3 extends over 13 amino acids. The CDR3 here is CASSWTGDYGYTF. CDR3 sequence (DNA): TGTGCCAGCAGTTGGACAGGGGATTATGGCTACACCTTC.

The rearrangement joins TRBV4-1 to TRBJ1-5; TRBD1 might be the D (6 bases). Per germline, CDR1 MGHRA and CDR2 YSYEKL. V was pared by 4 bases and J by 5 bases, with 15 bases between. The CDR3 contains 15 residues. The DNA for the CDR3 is TGCGCCAGCAGCCTCGTTAAGGGGGTCCATCAGCCCCAGCATTTT. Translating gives CASSLVKGVHQPQHF.

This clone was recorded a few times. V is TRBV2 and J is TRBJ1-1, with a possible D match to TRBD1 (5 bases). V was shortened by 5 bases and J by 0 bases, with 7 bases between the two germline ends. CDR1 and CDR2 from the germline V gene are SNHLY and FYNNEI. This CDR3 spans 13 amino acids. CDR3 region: CASSSQVNTEAFF. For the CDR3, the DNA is TGTGCCAGCAGTTCACAGGTGAACACTGAAGCTTTCTTT.

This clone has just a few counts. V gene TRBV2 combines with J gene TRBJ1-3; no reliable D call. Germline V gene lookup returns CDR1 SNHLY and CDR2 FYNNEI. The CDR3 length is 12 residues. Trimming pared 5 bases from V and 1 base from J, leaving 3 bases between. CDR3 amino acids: CASSPSGNTIYF. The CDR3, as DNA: TGTGCCAGCAGTCCGTCTGGAAACACCATATATTTT.